Shown below are 13 T cell receptor beta chains from a single sample sequenced in a study of beta chain features in type 1 diabetes. The whole isolated RNA underwent reverse transcription, so sequencing captured expressed TCRB transcripts. Using immunoSEQ multiplex PCR, the repertoire was profiled, and TCRdb retains in-frame clones only, with some absent. The sample carries roughly 370,000 clones, about 15% recorded once. Material: naive CD4+ T cells from blood. The receptors shown here come from a young man in good health.

The rearrangement joins TRBV5-4 to TRBJ2-3, with D perhaps matching TRBD1 (5 bases). Germline V gene lookup returns CDR1 SGHNT and CDR2 YYREEE (reference sequence). This CDR3 region has 14 residues. With 5 bases removed from V and 2 bases from J, the gap between germline ends came to 12 bases. The CDR3 is CASRWTPLTDTQYF. CDR3 coding DNA: TGTGCCAGCAGATGGACACCACTCACAGATACGCAGTATTTT.

In its sample, this clone was seen a few times. The V call is TRBV6-6, the J call TRBJ2-6, with D perhaps matching TRBD1 (5 bases). CDR1 and CDR2 (germline): MNHNY, SVGAGI (reference sequence). The CDR3 loop spans 15 amino acids. V shed 4 bases and J shed 4 bases, with 11 bases lying between them. Here the CDR3 DNA reads TGTGCCAGCAGTTCCAGGGTAGGCGGGGCCAACGTCCTGACTTTC. This encodes CASSSRVGGANVLTF.

This clone came up a few times. This chain connects TRBV5-4 to TRBJ2-1; D may be TRBD2 (6 bases). Germline V gives CDR1 SGHNT, CDR2 YYREEE (reference sequence). V was clipped by 1 base and J by 2 bases, with 7 bases between them. The CDR3 runs 14 residues. The CDR3 coding sequence is TGTGCCAGCAGCTTGCAGCGGGCCTACAATGAGCAGTTCTTC. It encodes CASSLQRAYNEQFF.

This rearrangement joins TRBV4-3 to TRBJ2-4, with D perhaps matching TRBD1 (7 bases). The CDR3 extends over 20 amino acids. Germline V gives CDR1 LGHNA, CDR2 YSLEER. V was clipped by 0 bases and J by 3 bases, with 24 bases between them. CDR3 loop: CASSQDWRGLLHFGKNIQYF. In DNA, the CDR3 is TGCGCCAGCAGCCAAGATTGGAGGGGGCTTTTACATTTCGGCAAAAACATTCAGTACTTC.

The DNA for the CDR3 is TGTGCCAGCAGCGTCGGCGAGCCCCAGCATTTT. Protein: CASSVGEPQHF. The rearrangement uses TRBV2 and TRBJ1-5; no definite D call. This CDR3 is built from 11 residues. The germline CDR1 and CDR2 sequences are SNHLY and FYNNEI. The V and J ends lost 6 bases and 8 bases respectively, with 8 bases between them.

The genes are TRBV11-2 and TRBJ1-2; perhaps TRBD1 as D (6 bases). Germline V gives CDR1 SGHAT, CDR2 FQNNGV. The V and J ends lost 4 bases and 1 base respectively, with 10 bases between them. The CDR3 is 14 residues long. The CDR3 region has the DNA TGTGCCAGCAGCTCAATCAGGGGTAACTATGGCTACACCTTC. It yields the protein CASSSIRGNYGYTF. Variable domain in full (rest from reference TRBV11-2 and TRBJ1-2): EAGVAQSPRYKIIEKRQSVAFWCNPISGHATLYWYQQILGQGPKLLIQFQNNGVVDDSQLPKDRFSAERLKGVDSTLKIQPAKLEDSAVYLCASSSIRGNYGYTFGSGTRLTVV.

The chain combines TRBV2 with TRBJ2-5; 9 nucleotides match TRBD2. V shed 4 bases, J shed 5 bases, and the junction held 23 bases outside the gene matches. Germline lookup yields CDR1 SNHLY and CDR2 FYNNEI. The CDR3 loop spans 20 amino acids. CDR3 in amino acids: CASSAILFAGGPSGGETQYF. The CDR3 DNA sequence: TGTGCCAGCAGTGCAATCCTCTTTGCGGGAGGGCCGTCAGGGGGTGAGACCCAGTACTTC.

This clone was seen a handful of times. The sample contains more than one DNA sequence encoding this CDR3. The rearrangement joins TRBV10-3 to TRBJ2-5; TRBD1 or TRBD2 may be the D gene (6 bases each). The V and J ends lost 3 bases and 5 bases respectively, with 7 bases between them. The CDR3 is made up of 12 amino acids. CDR1 ENHRY and CDR2 SYGVKD come from the germline V gene. CDR3 sequence: CAISEGGETQYF. The CDR3 DNA reads as TGTGCCATCAGTGAAGGGGGGGAGACCCAGTACTTC.

This clone was detected only a few times. J is TRBJ2-1 and V is TRBV19; D not resolved. Per the germline V gene, CDR1 is LNHDA and CDR2 is SQIVND (reference sequence). The CDR3 runs to 14 residues. The V end lost 0 bases, the J end lost 1 base, and 4 bases lay between the germline ends. CDR3 in amino acids: CASSIEGSYNEQFF. In nucleotides, the CDR3 is TGTGCCAGTAGTATAGAGGGTTCCTACAATGAGCAGTTCTTC.

This clone has more than one count but fewer than ten. J is TRBJ1-1 and V is TRBV5-4, with D perhaps matching TRBD1 (5 bases). This CDR3 region has 15 residues. V was clipped by 0 bases and J by 0 bases, with 9 bases between them. CDR1 and CDR2 (germline): SGHNT, YYREEE (reference sequence). The CDR3 nucleotides are TGTGCCAGCAGCTTGGCCGACAGATTGAACACTGAAGCTTTCTTT. This encodes CASSLADRLNTEAFF.

The chain recombines TRBV7-9 with TRBJ1-2; possibly TRBD1 for D (5 bases). The CDR3 is 15 residues long. Looked up from germline, CDR1 is SEHNR and CDR2 is FQNEAQ (reference sequence). Deletions cut 4 bases from V and 8 bases from J, with 20 bases between. CDR3 DNA: TGTGCCAGCAGCTCCCAGGGACTTGTCTCCGAGGGCTACACCTTC. It yields the protein CASSSQGLVSEGYTF.

This clone was seen more than once but under ten times. This chain joins TRBV5-4 and TRBJ2-1; possible D gene TRBD2, 6 bases. The germline gives CDR1 SGHNT, CDR2 YYREEE (reference sequence). This CDR3 contains 15 residues. V dropped 2 bases and J dropped 5 bases, with 14 bases sitting between them. DNA for the CDR3: TGTGCCAGCAGCTTTGGACGTAGCGGACACAATGAGCAGTTCTTC. Its translation is CASSFGRSGHNEQFF.

This clone was detected only a few times. The genes are TRBV27 and TRBJ1-1; D gene ambiguous. The ends were cut back, 5 bases at V and 2 bases at J, with 6 bases in the middle. CDR1 and CDR2 from the germline V gene are MNHEY and SMNVEV (reference sequence). The CDR3 is 12 amino acids. The DNA for the CDR3 is TGTGCCAGCAGTAGACTCAACACTGAAGCTTTCTTT. Translated, it gives CASSRLNTEAFF.